The rows below give T cell receptor beta chains drawn from one sample of a study of OX40 agonist ivuxolimab in advanced cancers. The repertoire was sequenced with immunoSEQ multiplex PCR; TCRdb's copy has only in-frame clones and lacks some. The profile covers around 22,000 clones, with approximately 87% appearing a single time and 29% taken by the ten largest. The sample was CD4+ or CD8+ T cells sorted from blood, taken in a trial of the OX40 agonist ivuxolimab. These receptors came from an adult with an advanced solid tumor such as melanoma, head and neck, liver or kidney cancer. CDR3s leave out the opening cysteine and the closing phenylalanine or tryptophan.

v_call: TRBV6-1; j_call: TRBJ1-2; cdr3_aa: ASSEATR
v_call: TRBV5-8; j_call: TRBJ2-7; cdr3_aa: ASSLTGEYEQY
v_call: TRBV9; j_call: TRBJ2-3; cdr3_aa: ASSVVGGRDTQY
v_call: TRBV4-2; j_call: TRBJ1-2; cdr3_aa: ASSQAGGIVDGYT
v_call: TRBV5-1; j_call: TRBJ2-2; cdr3_aa: ASSLRTSGVGELF
v_call: TRBV7-9; j_call: TRBJ2-1; cdr3_aa: ASSSTGGEGQF
v_call: TRBV19; j_call: TRBJ2-1; cdr3_aa: ASSTGGSPGYEQF
v_call: TRBV21-1; j_call: TRBJ2-4; cdr3_aa: ASSKARPLAKNIQY
v_call: TRBV19; j_call: TRBJ2-2; cdr3_aa: ASSGYLNTGELF
v_call: TRBV27; j_call: TRBJ2-2; cdr3_aa: ASSSPTGAVTGELF
v_call: TRBV6-6; j_call: TRBJ1-1; cdr3_aa: ASSLDKNTEAF
v_call: TRBV7-6; j_call: TRBJ2-3; cdr3_aa: ASSLAETRSTDTQY
v_call: TRBV6-5; j_call: TRBJ1-2; cdr3_aa: ASSLQGGYGYT
v_call: TRBV4-1; j_call: TRBJ1-1; cdr3_aa: ASSQAGDSRTEAF
v_call: TRBV4-1; j_call: TRBJ1-4; cdr3_aa: ASSLRWTVLDEKLF
v_call: TRBV4-1; j_call: TRBJ2-1; cdr3_aa: ASKGGQGRWDEQF
v_call: TRBV29-1; j_call: TRBJ2-3; cdr3_aa: SVEEVGDTQY
v_call: TRBV5-4; j_call: TRBJ1-1; cdr3_aa: ASSARDRGANNTEAF
v_call: TRBV27; j_call: TRBJ2-2; cdr3_aa: ASSLSDPTGELF